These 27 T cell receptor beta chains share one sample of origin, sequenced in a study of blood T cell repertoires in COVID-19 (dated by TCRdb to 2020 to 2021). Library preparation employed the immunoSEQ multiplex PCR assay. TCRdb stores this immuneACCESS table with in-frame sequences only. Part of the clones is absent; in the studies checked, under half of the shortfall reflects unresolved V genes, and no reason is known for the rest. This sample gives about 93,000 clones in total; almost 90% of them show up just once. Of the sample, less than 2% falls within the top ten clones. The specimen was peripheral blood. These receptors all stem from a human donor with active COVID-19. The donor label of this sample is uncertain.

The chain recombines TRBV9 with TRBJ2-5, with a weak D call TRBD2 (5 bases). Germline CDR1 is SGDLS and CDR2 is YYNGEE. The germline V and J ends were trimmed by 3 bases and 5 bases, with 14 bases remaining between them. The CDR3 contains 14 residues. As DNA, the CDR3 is TGTGCCAGCAGCGCCACACTAGGTTTGGAGACCCAGTACTTC. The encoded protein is CASSATLGLETQYF.

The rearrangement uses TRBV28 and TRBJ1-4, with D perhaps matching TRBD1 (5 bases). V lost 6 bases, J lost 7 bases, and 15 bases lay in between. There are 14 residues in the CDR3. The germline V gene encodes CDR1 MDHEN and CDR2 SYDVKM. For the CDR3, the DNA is TGTGCCAGCAGCCTCGGGGGGAGCACTGAAAAACTGTTTTTT. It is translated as CASSLGGSTEKLFF.

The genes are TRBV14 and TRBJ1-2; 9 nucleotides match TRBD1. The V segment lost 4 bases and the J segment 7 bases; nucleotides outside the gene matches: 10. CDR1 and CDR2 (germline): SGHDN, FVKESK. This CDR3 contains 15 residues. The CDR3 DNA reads TGTGCCAGCAGCCCGACGATACAGGGGGCAGGTGGCTACACCTTC. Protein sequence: CASSPTIQGAGGYTF. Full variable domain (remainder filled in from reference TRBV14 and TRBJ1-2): EAGVTQFPSHSVIEKGQTVTLRCDPISGHDNLYWYRRVMGKEIKFLLHFVKESKQDESGMPNNRFLAERTGGTYSTLKVQPAELEDSGVYFCASSPTIQGAGGYTFGSGTRLTVV.

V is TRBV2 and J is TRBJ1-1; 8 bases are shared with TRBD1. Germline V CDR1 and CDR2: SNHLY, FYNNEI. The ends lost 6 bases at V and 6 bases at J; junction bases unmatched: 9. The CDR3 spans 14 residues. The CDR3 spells CASSADREIPEAFF. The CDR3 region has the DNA TGTGCCAGCAGCGCGGACAGGGAAATTCCTGAAGCTTTCTTT.

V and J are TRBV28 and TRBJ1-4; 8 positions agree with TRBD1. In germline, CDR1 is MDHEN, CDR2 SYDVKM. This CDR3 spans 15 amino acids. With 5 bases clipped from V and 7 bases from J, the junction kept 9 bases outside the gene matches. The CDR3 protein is CASSTRQGRGEKLFF. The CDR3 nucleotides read TGTGCCAGCAGTACTCGACAGGGGAGGGGTGAAAAACTGTTTTTT.

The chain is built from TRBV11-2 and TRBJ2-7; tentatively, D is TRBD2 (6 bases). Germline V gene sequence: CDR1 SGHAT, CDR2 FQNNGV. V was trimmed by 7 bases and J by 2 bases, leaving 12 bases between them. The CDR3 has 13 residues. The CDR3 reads CASTLGLPYEQYF. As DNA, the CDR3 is TGTGCCAGCACCCTGGGACTTCCCTACGAGCAGTACTTC.

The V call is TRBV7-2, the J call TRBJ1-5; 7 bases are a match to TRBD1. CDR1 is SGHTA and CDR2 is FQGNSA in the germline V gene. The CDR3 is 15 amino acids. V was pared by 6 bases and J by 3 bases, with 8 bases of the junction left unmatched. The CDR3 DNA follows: TGTGCCAGCAGTCTTACAGGGGAGTCCAATCAGCCCCAGCATTTT. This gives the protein CASSLTGESNQPQHF.

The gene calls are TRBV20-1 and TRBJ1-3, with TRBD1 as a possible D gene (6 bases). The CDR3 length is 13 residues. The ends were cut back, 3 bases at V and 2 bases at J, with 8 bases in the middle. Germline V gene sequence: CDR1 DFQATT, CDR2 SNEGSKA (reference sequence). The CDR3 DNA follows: TGCAGTGCTAGTACAGGGACTGGAAACACCATATATTTT. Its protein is CSASTGTGNTIYF.

This CDR3 reads CASSLASYGYTF. The CDR3 nucleotides read TGTGCCAGCAGTTTAGCCAGCTATGGCTACACCTTC. The V gene is TRBV12-3 or TRBV12-4, the J gene TRBJ1-2, with D unresolved. There are 12 residues in the CDR3. Trimming removed 0 bases from V and 4 bases from J, with 3 bases in between.

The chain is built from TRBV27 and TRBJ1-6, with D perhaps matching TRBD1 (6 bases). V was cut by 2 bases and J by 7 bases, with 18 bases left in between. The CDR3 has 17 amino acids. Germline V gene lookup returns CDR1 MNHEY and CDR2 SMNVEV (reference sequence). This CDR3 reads CASSLTAGAALNSPLHF. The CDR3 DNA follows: TGTGCCAGCAGTTTAACGGCGGGGGCCGCCTTGAATTCACCCCTCCACTTT.

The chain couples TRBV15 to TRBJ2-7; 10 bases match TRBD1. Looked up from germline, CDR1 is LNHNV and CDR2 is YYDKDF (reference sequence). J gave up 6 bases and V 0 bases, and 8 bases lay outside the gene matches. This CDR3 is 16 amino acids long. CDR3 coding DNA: TGTGCCACCAGCAGAGATATAACGGGGACAGGGGCCGAGCAGTACTTC. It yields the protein CATSRDITGTGAEQYF.

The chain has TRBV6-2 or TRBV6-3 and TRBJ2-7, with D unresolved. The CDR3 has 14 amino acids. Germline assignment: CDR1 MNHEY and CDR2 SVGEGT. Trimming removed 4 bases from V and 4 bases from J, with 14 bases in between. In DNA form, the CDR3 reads TGTGCCAGCAGTTCTTTGAGGAATCGTTACGAGCAGTACTTC. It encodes CASSSLRNRYEQYF.

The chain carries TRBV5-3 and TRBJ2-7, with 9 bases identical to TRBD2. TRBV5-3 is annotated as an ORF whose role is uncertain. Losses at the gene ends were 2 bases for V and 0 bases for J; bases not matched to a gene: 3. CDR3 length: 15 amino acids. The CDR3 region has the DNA TGTGCCAGAAGCTTAAGCGGGGGGAACTCCTACGAGCAGTACTTC. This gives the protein CARSLSGGNSYEQYF.

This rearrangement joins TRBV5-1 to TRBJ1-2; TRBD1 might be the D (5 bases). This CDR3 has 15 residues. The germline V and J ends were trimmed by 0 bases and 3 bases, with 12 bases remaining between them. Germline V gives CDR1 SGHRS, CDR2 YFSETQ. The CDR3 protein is CASSLGPPGDYGYTF. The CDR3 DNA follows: TGCGCCAGCAGCTTGGGTCCCCCGGGGGACTATGGCTACACCTTC.

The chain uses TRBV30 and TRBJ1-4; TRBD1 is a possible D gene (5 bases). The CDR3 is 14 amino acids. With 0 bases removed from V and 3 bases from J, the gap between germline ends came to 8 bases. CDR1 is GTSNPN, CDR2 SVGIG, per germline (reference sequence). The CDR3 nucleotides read TGTGCCTGGAGTGTAAAGGGGCCTAATGAAAAACTGTTTTTT. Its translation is CAWSVKGPNEKLFF. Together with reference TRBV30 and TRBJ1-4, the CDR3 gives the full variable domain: SQTIHQWPATLVQPVGSPLSLECTVEGTSNPNLYWYRQAAGRGLQLLFYSVGIGQISSEVPQNLSASRPQDRQFILSSKKLLLSDSGFYLCAWSVKGPNEKLFFGSGTQLSVL.

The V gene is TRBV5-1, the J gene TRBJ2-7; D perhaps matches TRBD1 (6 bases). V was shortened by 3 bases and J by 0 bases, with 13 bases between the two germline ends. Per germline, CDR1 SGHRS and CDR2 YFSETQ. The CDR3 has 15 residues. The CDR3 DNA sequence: TGCGCCAGCAGCTCGTTAGGGACAATCTCCTACGAGCAGTACTTC. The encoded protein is CASSSLGTISYEQYF.

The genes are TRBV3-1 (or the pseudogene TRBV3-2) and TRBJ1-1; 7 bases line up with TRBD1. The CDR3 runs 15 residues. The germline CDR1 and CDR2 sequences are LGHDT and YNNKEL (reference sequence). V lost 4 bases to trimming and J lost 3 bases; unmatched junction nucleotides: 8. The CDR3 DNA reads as TGTGCCAGCAGCCCGGACAGGTCCGTGTACACTGAAGCTTTCTTT. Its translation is CASSPDRSVYTEAFF.

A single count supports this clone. The CDR3: CASSLETWEVEDTQYF. The CDR3 DNA reads TGTGCCAGCAGCCTAGAGACGTGGGAGGTAGAGGATACGCAGTATTTT. The chain couples TRBV5-4 to TRBJ2-3, with D perhaps matching TRBD2 (6 bases). V gave up 4 bases and J gave up 6 bases, with 21 bases separating them. This CDR3 is built from 16 residues. The germline gives CDR1 SGHNT, CDR2 YYREEE (reference sequence).

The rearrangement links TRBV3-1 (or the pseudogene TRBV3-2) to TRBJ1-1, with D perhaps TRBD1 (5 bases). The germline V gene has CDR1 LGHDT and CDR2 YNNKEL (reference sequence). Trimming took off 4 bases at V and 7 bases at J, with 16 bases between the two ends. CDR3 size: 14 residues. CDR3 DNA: TGTGCCAGCAGCCCATGTGAAGGAGGGGATGAAGCTTTCTTT. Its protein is CASSPCEGGDEAFF.

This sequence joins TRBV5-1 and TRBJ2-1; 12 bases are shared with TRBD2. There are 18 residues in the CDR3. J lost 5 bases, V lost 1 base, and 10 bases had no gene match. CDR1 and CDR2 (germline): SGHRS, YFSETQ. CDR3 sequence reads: CASSLIGLLAGGDNEQFF. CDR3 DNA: TGCGCCAGCAGCTTGATTGGCCTGCTAGCGGGGGGGGACAATGAGCAGTTCTTC. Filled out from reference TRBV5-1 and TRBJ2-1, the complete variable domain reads KAGVTQTPRYLIKTRGQQVTLSCSPISGHRSVSWYQQTPGQGLQFLFEYFSETQRNKGNFPGRFSGRQFSNSRSEMNVSTLELGDSALYLCASSLIGLLAGGDNEQFFGPGTRLTVL.

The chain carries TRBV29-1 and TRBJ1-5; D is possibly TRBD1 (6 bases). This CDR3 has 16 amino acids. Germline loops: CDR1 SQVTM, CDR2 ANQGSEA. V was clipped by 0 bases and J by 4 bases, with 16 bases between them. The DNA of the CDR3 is TGCAGCGTTGAAGAACCCGGGACAAGGGAGAATCAGCCCCAGCATTTT. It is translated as CSVEEPGTRENQPQHF.

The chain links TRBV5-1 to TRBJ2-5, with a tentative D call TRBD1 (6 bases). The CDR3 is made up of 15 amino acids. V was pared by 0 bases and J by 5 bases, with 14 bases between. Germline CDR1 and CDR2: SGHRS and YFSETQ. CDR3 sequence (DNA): TGCGCCAGCAGCTTGGGGGGGCATTCTACGGAGACCCAGTACTTC. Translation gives CASSLGGHSTETQYF.

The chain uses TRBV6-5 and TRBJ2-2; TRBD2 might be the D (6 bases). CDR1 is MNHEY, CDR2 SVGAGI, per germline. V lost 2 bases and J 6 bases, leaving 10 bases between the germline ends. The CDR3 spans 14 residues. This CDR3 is CASSYPPGAGELFF. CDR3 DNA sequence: TGTGCCAGCAGTTACCCACCGGGAGCCGGGGAGCTGTTTTTT.

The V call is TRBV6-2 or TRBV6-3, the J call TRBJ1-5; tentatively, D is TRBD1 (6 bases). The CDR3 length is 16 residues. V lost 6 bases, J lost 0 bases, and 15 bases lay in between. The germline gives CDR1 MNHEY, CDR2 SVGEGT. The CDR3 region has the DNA TGTGCCAGCAGACCTTCAGGACAGCCTAGCAATCAGCCCCAGCATTTT. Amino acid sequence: CASRPSGQPSNQPQHF.

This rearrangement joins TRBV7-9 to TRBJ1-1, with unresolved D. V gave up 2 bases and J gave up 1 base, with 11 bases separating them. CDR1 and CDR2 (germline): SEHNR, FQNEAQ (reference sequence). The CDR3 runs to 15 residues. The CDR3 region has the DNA TGTGCCAGCAGCTTATTTGGTTCCGGGAACACTGAAGCTTTCTTT. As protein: CASSLFGSGNTEAFF.

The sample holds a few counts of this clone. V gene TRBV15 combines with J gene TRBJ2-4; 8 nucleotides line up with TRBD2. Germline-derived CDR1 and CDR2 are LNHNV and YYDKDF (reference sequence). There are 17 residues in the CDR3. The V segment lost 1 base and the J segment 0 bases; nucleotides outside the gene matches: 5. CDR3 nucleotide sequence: TGTGCCACCAGCAGAGGCCTAGCGGGTATAGCCAAAAACATTCAGTACTTC. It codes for CATSRGLAGIAKNIQYF.

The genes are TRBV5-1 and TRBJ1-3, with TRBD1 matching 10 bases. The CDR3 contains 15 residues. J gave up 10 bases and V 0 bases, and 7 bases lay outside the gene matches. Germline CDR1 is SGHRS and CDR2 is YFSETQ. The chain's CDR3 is CASSLVVGQGETIYF. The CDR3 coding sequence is TGCGCCAGCAGCTTGGTCGTCGGACAGGGGGAGACCATATATTTT.